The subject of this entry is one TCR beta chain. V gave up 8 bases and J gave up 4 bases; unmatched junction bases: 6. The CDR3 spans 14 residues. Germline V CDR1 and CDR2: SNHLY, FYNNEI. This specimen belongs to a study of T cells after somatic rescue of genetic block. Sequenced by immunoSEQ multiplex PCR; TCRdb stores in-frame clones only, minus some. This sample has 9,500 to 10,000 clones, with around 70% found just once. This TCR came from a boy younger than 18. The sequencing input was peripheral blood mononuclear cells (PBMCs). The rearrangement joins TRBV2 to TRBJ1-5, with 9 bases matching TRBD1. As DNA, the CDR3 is TGTGCCAGCTGCCGGGACAGGGTTAATCAGCCCCAGCATTTT. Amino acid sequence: CASCRDRVNQPQHF.